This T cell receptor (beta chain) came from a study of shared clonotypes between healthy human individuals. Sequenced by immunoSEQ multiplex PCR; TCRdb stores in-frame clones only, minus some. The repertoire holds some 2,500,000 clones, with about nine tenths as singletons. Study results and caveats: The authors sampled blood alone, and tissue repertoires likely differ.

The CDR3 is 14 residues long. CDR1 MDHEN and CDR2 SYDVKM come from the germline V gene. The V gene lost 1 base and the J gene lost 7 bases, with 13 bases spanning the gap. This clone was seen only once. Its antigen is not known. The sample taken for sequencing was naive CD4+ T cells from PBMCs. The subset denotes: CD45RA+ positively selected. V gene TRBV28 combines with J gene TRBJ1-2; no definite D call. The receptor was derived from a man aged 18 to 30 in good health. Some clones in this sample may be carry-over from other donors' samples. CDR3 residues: CASSLFPRYSGYTF. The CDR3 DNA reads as TGTGCCAGCAGTTTATTTCCCAGGTACTCTGGCTACACCTTC.